The entry below describes one TCR beta chain. Its antigen is not known. This sample stems from a study of OX40 agonist ivuxolimab in advanced cancers. Regarding the study as a whole: With doses of 0.1 to 3.0 mg/kg, CD4+ and CD8+ blood T cells had undergone clonal expansion by week 6.

The method was immunoSEQ multiplex PCR; TCRdb's version includes in-frame clones alone and lacks a portion of them. The profile shows fewer than 80,000 clones, roughly nine tenths of them singletons. This CDR3 comprises 16 residues. Germline V gene sequence: CDR1 MGHRA, CDR2 YSYEKL. Trimming shortened V by 0 bases and J by 0 bases, and 12 bases separated the two germline ends. The sequence was obtained from an adult with an advanced solid tumor such as melanoma, head and neck, liver or kidney cancer. The chain recombines TRBV4-1 with TRBJ2-7; D is undetermined. Sequencing used CD4+ or CD8+ T cells sorted from blood, obtained in a trial of the OX40 agonist ivuxolimab. CDR3 protein: CASSQDYVATSYEQYF. The CDR3, as DNA: TGCGCCAGCAGCCAAGATTACGTGGCGACCTCCTACGAGCAGTACTTC.